The 18 T cell receptor beta chains presented below share a single source sample, sequenced in a study of blood T cells in healthy people across ages. The second PCR ran about 6 to 12 cycles with a sample-barcoded 5' primer and J-beta primers. Each CDR3 protein gets one entry after TCRdb re-called the 5' RACE reads with MiXCR. The table has 850,000 to 1,000,000 distinct CDR3 sequences, approximately 49% seen once; the top ten hold about an eighth. The sample comprised blood. These receptor sequences come from a man aged 30 to 45 in good health.

About this clonotype itself: A much larger clone is a single base away; this may be a read error. Likely a read error: the CDR3 ends without its conserved phenylalanine or tryptophan. V and J are TRBV27 and TRBJ1-2; 7 bases align to TRBD1. With 5 bases clipped from V and 2 bases from J, the junction kept 14 bases outside the gene matches. There are 17 residues in the CDR3. The germline V gene has CDR1 MNHEY and CDR2 SMNVEV (reference sequence). The CDR3 coding sequence is TGTGCCAGCAGTCCAACTCCGGGGGACAGAAAAAACTATGGCTACACCTCC. Its protein product is CASSPTPGDRKNYGYTS.

This clonotype was counted once. A junction boundary mismatches the germline segment, possibly from a read error. The chain links TRBV6-5 to TRBJ1-6; tentative D call: TRBD1 (5 bases). The CDR3 runs 13 residues. Germline V lookup: CDR1 MNHEY, CDR2 SVGAGI. The CDR3 nucleotides are TGTGCCAGCAGTTACCAGGGTACTTCATCCCTCCACTTT. Protein product: CASSYQGTSSLHF.

V and J are TRBV7-2 and TRBJ1-1, with D possibly being TRBD1 (6 bases). The V end was cut by 2 bases, the J end by 5 bases, with 12 bases between. CDR1 and CDR2 from the germline V gene are SGHTA and FQGNSA. CDR3 length: 14 amino acids. The CDR3 coding sequence is TGTGCCAGCAGCTTATCTACAGGGTATACTGAAGCTTTCTTT. It translates to CASSLSTGYTEAFF.

This clonotype was observed a few times. The chain couples TRBV5-5 to TRBJ2-3; 16 bases are a match to TRBD2. Trimming removed 3 bases from V and 8 bases from J; junction bases left unmatched: 6. Germline-derived CDR1 and CDR2 are SGHKS and YYEKEE (reference sequence). This CDR3 comprises 16 residues. The CDR3 DNA reads as TGTGCCAGCAGCTGGGGGACTAGCGGGGGGGCCCTTACGCAGTATTTT. Its protein is CASSWGTSGGALTQYF.

A few counts support this clonotype. The J gene is TRBJ2-7, the V gene TRBV7-2, with D possibly TRBD2 on 5 matching bases. Between the trimmed V and J ends, which lost 2 bases and 4 bases, there was a span of 15 bases. CDR3 size: 15 residues. The germline V gene has CDR1 SGHTA and CDR2 FQGNSA. CDR3 coding DNA: TGTGCCAGCAGCTTAACAACCCTAGCTTTATACGAGCAGTACTTC. This sequence encodes CASSLTTLALYEQYF.

The rearrangement joins TRBV12-3 or TRBV12-4 to TRBJ2-3; 10 nucleotides align to TRBD1. The CDR3 runs 16 residues. Trimming removed 6 bases from V and 4 bases from J; junction bases left unmatched: 10. The CDR3 region is CASSQGQGESPDTQYF. CDR3 bases: TGTGCCAGCAGCCAAGGACAGGGGGAATCTCCAGATACGCAGTATTTT.

The chain employs TRBV20-1 and TRBJ2-7; the match to TRBD1 covers 8 bases. The V gene's germline CDR1 is DFQATT and CDR2 SNEGSKA (reference sequence). The trim removed 3 bases at V and 6 bases at J, leaving 19 bases unmatched. The CDR3 covers 17 residues. The CDR3 protein is CSASIPGQGILASEQYF. CDR3 coding DNA: TGCAGTGCTAGCATACCCGGACAGGGAATTTTAGCGAGCGAGCAGTACTTC.

The chain recombines TRBV20-1 with TRBJ2-7; D uncertain. The germline V and J ends were trimmed by 6 bases and 3 bases, with 15 bases remaining between them. The CDR3 is made up of 13 amino acids. Germline values: CDR1 DFQATT, CDR2 SNEGSKA (reference sequence). CDR3 bases: TGCAGTGCCTCTCGTGACCGCTACTACGAGCAGTACTTC. Its translation: CSASRDRYYEQYF.

The V call is TRBV6-5, the J call TRBJ2-1, with 7 bases lining up with TRBD1. The V gene end was trimmed by 8 bases and the J gene end by 7 bases; junction bases not matched to a gene: 14. Germline V gives CDR1 MNHEY, CDR2 SVGAGI. The CDR3 is 15 residues long. For the CDR3, the DNA is TGTGCCAGCGCAAAGGGGGCAGGGTCACTAAATGAGCAGTTCTTC. Translation gives CASAKGAGSLNEQFF.

This clonotype was found a few times. V is TRBV29-1 and J is TRBJ1-2; TRBD1 matches 9 bases. The germline gives CDR1 SQVTM, CDR2 ANQGSEA. The CDR3 covers 13 residues. The CDR3 spells CSPLDRGNYGYTF. Written as DNA, the CDR3 is TGCAGTCCCTTGGACAGGGGTAACTATGGCTACACCTTC.

The gene calls are TRBV24-1 and TRBJ2-2; TRBD1 might be the D (7 bases). V lost 0 bases and J lost 6, with 19 bases in between. Germline V gives CDR1 KGHDR, CDR2 SFDVKD. The CDR3 length is 18 residues. For the CDR3, the DNA is TGTGCCACCAGTGATTTGGGGGGGACGACAGGGCAGTCCGGGGAGCTGTTTTTT. Translated: CATSDLGGTTGQSGELFF.

The chain uses TRBV7-2 and TRBJ2-3; 8 bases are shared with TRBD1. Per germline, CDR1 SGHTA and CDR2 FQGNSA. This CDR3 comprises 15 residues. V trimming: 4 bases; J trimming: 6 bases; junction bases outside the gene matches: 9. CDR3 nucleotides: TGTGCCAGCAGCTCCCCGGACAGGGCCTTGGATACGCAGTATTTT. Its protein product is CASSSPDRALDTQYF.

The J gene is TRBJ2-7, the V gene TRBV4-2; D unresolved. Deletions cut 4 bases from V and 6 bases from J, with 7 bases between. Germline values: CDR1 LGHNA, CDR2 YNFKEQ. The CDR3 totals 11 residues. As DNA, the CDR3 is TGTGCCAGCAGCCGGCAAGGCGAGCAGTACTTC. It is translated as CASSRQGEQYF.

This chain links TRBV5-1 with TRBJ2-2; 7 bases align to TRBD1. V lost 0 bases and J lost 4; bases outside the gene matches: 6. Germline V gene sequence: CDR1 SGHRS, CDR2 YFSETQ. CDR3 size: 16 residues. CDR3 nucleotide sequence: TGCGCCAGCAGCTTGGAAGGGGGCAGCTTCACCGGGGAGCTGTTTTTT. Translating it yields CASSLEGGSFTGELFF.

This rearrangement joins TRBV4-3 to TRBJ2-3; D call uncertain. Trimming stripped 4 bases from V and 2 bases from J, with 13 bases between. Per germline, CDR1 LGHNA and CDR2 YSLEER. The CDR3 sequence is 15 residues long. Written as DNA, the CDR3 is TGCGCCAGCAGCCCCGGATCCGAAGCCACAGATACGCAGTATTTT. Protein product: CASSPGSEATDTQYF.

This clonotype appeared many times. The rearrangement uses TRBV12-3 or TRBV12-4 and TRBJ2-3; D possibly corresponds to TRBD2 (6 bases). The ends were cut back, 5 bases at V and 3 bases at J, with 21 bases in the middle. There are 17 residues in the CDR3. The CDR3 protein is CASSRNPRLGITDTQYF. In nucleotides, the CDR3 is TGTGCCAGCAGTAGAAATCCGAGACTAGGGATTACAGATACGCAGTATTTT.

The V gene is TRBV5-1, the J gene TRBJ2-3; a weak D match, TRBD2 (6 bases). Germline assignment: CDR1 SGHRS and CDR2 YFSETQ. CDR3 length: 16 amino acids. V dropped 0 bases and J dropped 1 base, with 12 bases sitting between them. CDR3 residues: CASSLETSRGTDTQYF. The CDR3 DNA is TGCGCCAGCAGCTTGGAGACTAGTCGGGGCACAGATACGCAGTATTTT.

The rearrangement joins TRBV7-8 to TRBJ2-7; 12 nucleotides line up with TRBD1. The germline V gene has CDR1 SGHVS and CDR2 FQNEAQ. V was pared by 2 bases and J by 3 bases, with 5 bases of the junction left unmatched. The CDR3 loop spans 16 amino acids. The CDR3 loop reads CASSLPGTGGFYEQYF. The CDR3 DNA reads as TGTGCCAGCAGCTTACCCGGGACAGGGGGCTTCTACGAGCAGTACTTC. The full variable domain, with the rest looked up from reference TRBV7-8 and TRBJ2-7, is GAGVSQSPRYKVAKRGQDVALRCDPISGHVSLFWYQQALGQGPEFLTYFQNEAQLDKSGLPSDRFFAERPEGSVSTLKIQRTQQEDSAVYLCASSLPGTGGFYEQYFGPGTRLTVT.